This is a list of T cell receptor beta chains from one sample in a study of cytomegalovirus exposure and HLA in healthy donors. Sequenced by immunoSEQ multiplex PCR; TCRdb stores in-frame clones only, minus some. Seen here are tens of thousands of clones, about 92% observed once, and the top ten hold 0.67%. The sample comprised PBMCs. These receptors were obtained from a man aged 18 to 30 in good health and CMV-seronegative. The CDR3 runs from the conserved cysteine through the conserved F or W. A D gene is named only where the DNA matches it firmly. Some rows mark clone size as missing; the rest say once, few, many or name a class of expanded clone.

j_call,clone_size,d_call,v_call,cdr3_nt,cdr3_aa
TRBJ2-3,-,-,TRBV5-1,TGCGCCAGCAGCCTATACTACGCTGGGACAGATACGCAGTATTTT,CASSLYYAGTDTQYF
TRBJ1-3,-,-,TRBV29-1,TGCAGCGTTGACAGGCAATCTGGAAACACCATATATTTT,CSVDRQSGNTIYF
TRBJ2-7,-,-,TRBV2,TGTGCCAGCAGGGGGTCGGGGAGCCCCTCCTACGAGCAGTACTTC,CASRGSGSPSYEQYF
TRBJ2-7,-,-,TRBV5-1,TGCGCCAGCAGTGCACAATACGAGCAGTACTTC,CASSAQYEQYF
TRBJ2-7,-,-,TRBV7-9,TGTGCCAGCAGCTTAGGGGTGGCGGACGAGCAGTACTTC,CASSLGVADEQYF
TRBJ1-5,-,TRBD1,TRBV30,TGTGCCTGGAGTAGACAGGGGGACCAGCCCCAGCATTTT,CAWSRQGDQPQHF
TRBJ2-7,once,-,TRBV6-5,TGTGCCAGCAGTTACGTCGTCAGGTCCTACGAGCAGTACTTC,CASSYVVRSYEQYF
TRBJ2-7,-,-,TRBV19,TGTGCCAGTAGTAACACCCCTACGGGTCACGAGCAGTACTTC,CASSNTPTGHEQYF
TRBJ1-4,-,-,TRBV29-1,TGCAGCGTTGTACGGGCAGGGTTTAATGAAAAACTGTTTTTT,CSVVRAGFNEKLFF
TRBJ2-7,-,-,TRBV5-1,TGCGCCAGCAGCTTGGACAGCTCCGAGCAGTACTTC,CASSLDSSEQYF
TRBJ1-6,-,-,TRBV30,TGTGCCGGCGGAGGGGAGTATAATTCACCCCTCCACTTT,CAGGGEYNSPLHF
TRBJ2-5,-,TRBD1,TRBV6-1,TGTGCCAGCGACAGGGTATTAGAGACCCAGTACTTC,CASDRVLETQYF
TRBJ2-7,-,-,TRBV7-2,TGTGCCAGCAGCCAGGACGGGACCAGGGGTCTTCAGCAGTACTTC,CASSQDGTRGLQQYF
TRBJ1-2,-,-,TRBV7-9,TGTGCCAGCAGCTCCTCACACCGCTACACCTTC,CASSSSHRYTF
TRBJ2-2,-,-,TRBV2,TGTGCCAGCAGTCGGGGCGGGGCAATGACCGGGGAGCTGTTTTTT,CASSRGGAMTGELFF
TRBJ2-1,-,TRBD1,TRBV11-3,TGTGCCAGCAGCACCAGCAGGACAGGGGGCGATGAGCAGTTCTTC,CASSTSRTGGDEQFF
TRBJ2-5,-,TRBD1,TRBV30,TGTGCCTGGAGTGTAGACAGGGTTGAGACCCAGTACTTC,CAWSVDRVETQYF
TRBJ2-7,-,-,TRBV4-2,TGTGCCAGCAGCCAAGTTGGGGGCGACAGTTACGAGCAGTACTTC,CASSQVGGDSYEQYF
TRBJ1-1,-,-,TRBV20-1,TGCAGTGCGGTGAGGAACACTGAAGCTTTCTTT,CSAVRNTEAFF
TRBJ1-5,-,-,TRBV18,TGTGCCAGCTCAAGGGGATTACCTAGCAATCAGCCCCAGCATTTT,CASSRGLPSNQPQHF
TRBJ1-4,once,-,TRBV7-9,TGTGCCAGCAGCCCGGACAGTGAAAAACTGTTTTTT,CASSPDSEKLFF
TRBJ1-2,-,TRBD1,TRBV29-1,TGCAGCGTTGAAGATCTCGAGACAGGGGATGGGAACTATGGCTACACCTTC,CSVEDLETGDGNYGYTF
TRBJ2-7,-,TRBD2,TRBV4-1,TGCGCCAGCAGCTACGGACTAGCCTACGAGCAGTACTTC,CASSYGLAYEQYF
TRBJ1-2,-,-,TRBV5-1,TGCGCCAGCAGCTCCCTGACAGGCAGTTTAGACTATGGCTACACCTTC,CASSSLTGSLDYGYTF